This TCR beta chain was sequenced for a study of T cell clonotyping in hematopoietic cell transplantation. CDR3 length: 13 residues. Deletions cut 4 bases from V and 7 bases from J, with 13 bases between. Germline V CDR1 and CDR2: MGHRA, YSYEKL. Study-level points and caveats: At the given depth, recipient repertoires were over 95% de novo clonotypes.

Regarding this clone: The antigen remains unidentified.

The assay was immunoSEQ multiplex PCR, and TCRdb's table has in-frame clones only and misses some. The sample holds approximately 75,000 clones; roughly 93% are singletons and the top ten take around 1.6%. This TCR derives from a man aged 50-60 years in good health. Some clones in this sample may be carry-over from other donors' samples. Sequenced material: peripheral blood mononuclear cells. The rearrangement uses TRBV4-1 and TRBJ1-2; perhaps TRBD1 as D (6 bases). In DNA, the CDR3 is TGCGCCAGCAGCCTGCACGGGACACCTGGCTACACCTTC. This translates into CASSLHGTPGYTF.